Sequencing of this T cell receptor (beta chain) was carried out in a study of T cells after yellow fever vaccination (dated by TCRdb to the late 2010s). Context from the whole study: The SMART-Seq v4 Ultra Low Input RNA kit was used to prepare libraries from fractions with low cell numbers. To track T-cell clones before and after primary and booster YFV17D yellow fever vaccination, bulk TCR alpha and beta repertoires were sequenced longitudinally. Two healthy male donors, one aged 18 to 29 and one aged 30 to 40 years, made up the cohort. Blood samples were taken at several timepoints before and after primary and secondary immunization, and bulk PBMC replicates and cell subsets were isolated. The paper's findings and limits, for the study overall: The secondary T-cell response was found to be weaker but faster than the primary response, with a peak reached on day 5 rather than on day 15. A small share of clonotypes occurred in both CD4 and CD8 compartments, likely arising from convergent recombination. Because abundant contaminating clonotypes from the bulk population could be contained in FACS-sorted repertoires, computational filtering was required. After the booster, most of the clones that had expanded following primary vaccination were detected again (around 95% of CD4 and 80% to 90% of CD8), which suggests that memory was broadly maintained. Because only a couple of donors were included in the study, the extent to which the findings can be generalized is limited.

The germline V gene provides CDR1 SNHLY and CDR2 FYNNEI. The CDR3, from cysteine to phenylalanine, totals 15 residues. Only CDR3 DNA remains: 45 bases, in frame from the first base. The germline V end is reduced by 10 bases and the J end by 5 bases; junction bases left unmatched: 14. Reading the label with the study, this specimen's treatment or condition is: live attenuated yellow fever vaccine strain. A standard Ficoll-Paque protocol was used to isolate PBMCs from peripheral blood. Dynabeads CD4 and CD8 positive selection kits were used to isolate CD4 and CD8 T-cell fractions. TriZol was used to extract RNA from bulk PBMCs, CD4 and CD8 fractions, and dextramer-positive and dextramer-negative fractions. TCR cDNA was synthesized by 5'RACE template switching, which introduced a universal primer site and unique molecular identifiers. cDNA synthesis was primed from both the TCR alpha and TCR beta constant segments. Libraries were amplified in two PCR steps, with sample barcodes and sequencing adapters added in the second step. Libraries were sequenced on Illumina HiSeq 2500 (2x100 bp) or NovaSeq (2x150 bp). On the authors' methods: Reads were demultiplexed and collapsed into UMI consensus sequences with MIGEC, and V(D)J alignment was performed with MiXCR. Clonotypes responding to the vaccine were identified with edgeR on replicate PBMC samples, with the criteria of FDR below 0.01 and a log2 fold change above 5 up to day 15. CD4 or CD8 identity was assigned to each bulk clonotype according to whether the clonotype was present at higher abundance in the sequenced CD4 repertoire or the sequenced CD8 repertoire. TCRdb's own reprocessing of the public reads used fastp at Q25 and MiXCR and kept productive beta chains. When rows share a CDR3 protein, they turn into one entry using the most common DNA and genes. It is TCRdb's table, rather than the study itself, that gives the V and J calls and clone size. The sample table records under 300,000 distinct CDR3 sequences; around 7% of these occur just once. The ten largest clones take up about 0.9% of the sample.

At least ten counts were recorded for this clonotype. Its antigen is still unknown. The sample holds no much larger clone one base away, and base qualities are not on file. The source was CD4+ T cells sorted from PBMCs, collected 15 days after the yellow fever booster vaccination. This receptor was obtained from a young man who received the YFV17D yellow fever vaccine. This sequence uses TRBV2 and TRBJ2-5; 9 junctional bases match TRBD2. This receptor has the CDR3 CATMAGGLILETQYF. The nucleotide sequence is TGTGCCACCATGGCGGGAGGGCTGATTTTGGAGACCCAGTACTTC.